This entry concerns a single T cell receptor (beta chain). The sample is drawn from a study of blood T cell repertoires in COVID-19. Sequencing was performed with immunoSEQ multiplex PCR; in TCRdb, only in-frame clones are kept and a portion is missing. The table lists about 260,000 clones, about 88% of them singletons. This CDR3 has 15 amino acids. V gave up 5 bases and J gave up 6 bases; unmatched junction bases: 9. CDR1 is SGHTA and CDR2 is FQGTGA in the germline V gene. This chain joins TRBV7-3 and TRBJ2-3, with TRBD2 matching 9 bases. The sequence derives from a man aged 55-75 years who had recovered from COVID-19. The sample consisted of peripheral blood. The CDR3 loop reads CASSPAGGGDDTQYF. The CDR3 nucleotides read TGTGCCAGCAGCCCAGCCGGCGGGGGGGACGATACGCAGTATTTT.